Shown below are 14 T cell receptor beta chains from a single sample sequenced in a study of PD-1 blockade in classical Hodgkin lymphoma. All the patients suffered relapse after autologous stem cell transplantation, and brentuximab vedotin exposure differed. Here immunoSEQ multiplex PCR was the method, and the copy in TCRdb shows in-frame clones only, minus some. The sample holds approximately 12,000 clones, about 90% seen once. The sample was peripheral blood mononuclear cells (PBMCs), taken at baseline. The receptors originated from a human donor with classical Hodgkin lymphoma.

CDR3 region: CASSPGGTQTQYF. The DNA of the CDR3 is TGTGCCAGCAGCCCCGGGGGGACCCAGACCCAGTACTTC. The rearrangement links TRBV11-2 to TRBJ2-5; TRBD2 agrees at 7 bases. The germline CDR1 and CDR2 sequences are SGHAT and FQNNGV. There are 13 residues in the CDR3. The V segment lost 5 bases and the J segment 6 bases; nucleotides outside the gene matches: 6. Complete variable domain (other parts from reference TRBV11-2 and TRBJ2-5): EAGVAQSPRYKIIEKRQSVAFWCNPISGHATLYWYQQILGQGPKLLIQFQNNGVVDDSQLPKDRFSAERLKGVDSTLKIQPAKLEDSAVYLCASSPGGTQTQYFGPGTRLLVL.

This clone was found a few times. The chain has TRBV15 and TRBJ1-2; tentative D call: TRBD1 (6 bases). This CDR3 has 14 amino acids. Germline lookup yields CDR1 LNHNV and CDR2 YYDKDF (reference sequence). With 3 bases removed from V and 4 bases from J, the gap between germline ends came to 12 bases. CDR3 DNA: TGTGCCACCAGCAGTGTCAGGGGCGTCTATGGCTACACCTTC. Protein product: CATSSVRGVYGYTF.

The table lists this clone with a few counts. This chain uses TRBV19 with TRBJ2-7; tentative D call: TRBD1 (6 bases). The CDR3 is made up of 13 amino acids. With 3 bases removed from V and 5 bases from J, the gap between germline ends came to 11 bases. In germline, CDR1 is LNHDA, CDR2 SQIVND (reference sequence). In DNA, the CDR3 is TGTGCCAGTAGTATGCAGGGGAAAAACGAGCAGTACTTC. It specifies CASSMQGKNEQYF.

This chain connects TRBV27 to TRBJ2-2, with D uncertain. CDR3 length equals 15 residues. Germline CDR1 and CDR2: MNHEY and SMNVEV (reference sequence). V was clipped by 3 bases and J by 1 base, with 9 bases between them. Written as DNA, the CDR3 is TGTGCCAGCAGTTTGTGGATGGGGAACACCGGGGAGCTGTTTTTT. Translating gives CASSLWMGNTGELFF.

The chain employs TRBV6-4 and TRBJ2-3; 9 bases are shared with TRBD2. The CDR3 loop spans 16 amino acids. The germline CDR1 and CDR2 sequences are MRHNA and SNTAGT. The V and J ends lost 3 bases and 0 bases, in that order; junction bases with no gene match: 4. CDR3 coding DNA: TGTGCCAGCAGTGAAGCTAGCGGGGCGAGCACAGATACGCAGTATTTT. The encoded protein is CASSEASGASTDTQYF.

CDR3 loop: CASSIPYSNQPQHF. Written as DNA, the CDR3 is TGTGCCAGTAGTATCCCATATAGCAATCAGCCCCAGCATTTT. This chain connects TRBV19 to TRBJ1-5; D gene unclear. There are 14 residues in the CDR3. Germline CDR1 LNHDA, CDR2 SQIVND (reference sequence). Trimming left V 3 bases short and J 0 bases short, with 6 bases between.

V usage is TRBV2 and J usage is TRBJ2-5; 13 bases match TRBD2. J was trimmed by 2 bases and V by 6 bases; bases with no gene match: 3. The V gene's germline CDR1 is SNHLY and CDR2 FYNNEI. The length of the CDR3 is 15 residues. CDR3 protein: CASRGTSGEQETQYF. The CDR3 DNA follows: TGTGCCAGCAGAGGGACTAGCGGGGAGCAAGAGACCCAGTACTTC.

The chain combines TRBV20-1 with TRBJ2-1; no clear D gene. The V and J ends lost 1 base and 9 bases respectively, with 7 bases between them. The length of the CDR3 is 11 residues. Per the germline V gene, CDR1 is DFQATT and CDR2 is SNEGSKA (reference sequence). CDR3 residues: CSARGGLEQFF. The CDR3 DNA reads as TGCAGTGCTAGAGGTGGTCTTGAGCAGTTCTTC.

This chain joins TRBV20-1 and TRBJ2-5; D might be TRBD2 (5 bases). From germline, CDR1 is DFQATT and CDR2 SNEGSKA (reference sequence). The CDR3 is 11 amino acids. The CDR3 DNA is TGCAGCCCGGGGAGTGGGGAGACCCAGTACTTC. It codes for CSPGSGETQYF.

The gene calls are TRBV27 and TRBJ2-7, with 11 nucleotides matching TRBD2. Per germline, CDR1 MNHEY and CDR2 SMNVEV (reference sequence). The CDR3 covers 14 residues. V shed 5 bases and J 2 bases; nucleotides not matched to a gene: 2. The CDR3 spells CASSRLAGTYEQYF. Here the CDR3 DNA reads TGTGCCAGCAGTCGACTAGCGGGAACCTACGAGCAGTACTTC.

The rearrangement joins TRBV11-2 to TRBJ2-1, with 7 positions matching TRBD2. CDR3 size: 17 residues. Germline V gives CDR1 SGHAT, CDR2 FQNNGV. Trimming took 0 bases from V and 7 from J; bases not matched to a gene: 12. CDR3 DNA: TGTGCCAGCAGCTTAGATCGGCGAGGGAGGGTCTATAATGAGCAGTTCTTC. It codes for CASSLDRRGRVYNEQFF.

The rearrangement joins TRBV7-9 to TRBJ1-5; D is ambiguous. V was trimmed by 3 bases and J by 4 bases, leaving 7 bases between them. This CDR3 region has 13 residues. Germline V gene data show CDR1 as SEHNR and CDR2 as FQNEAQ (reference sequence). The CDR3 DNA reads TGTGCCAGCAGCTTGGGTCAAAATCAGCCCCAGCATTTT. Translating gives CASSLGQNQPQHF.

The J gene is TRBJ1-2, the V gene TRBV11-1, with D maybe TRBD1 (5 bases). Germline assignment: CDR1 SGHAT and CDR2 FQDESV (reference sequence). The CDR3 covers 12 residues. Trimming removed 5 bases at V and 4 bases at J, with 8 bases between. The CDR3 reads CASSPGLYGYTF. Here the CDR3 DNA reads TGTGCCAGCAGCCCGGGACTCTATGGCTACACCTTC.

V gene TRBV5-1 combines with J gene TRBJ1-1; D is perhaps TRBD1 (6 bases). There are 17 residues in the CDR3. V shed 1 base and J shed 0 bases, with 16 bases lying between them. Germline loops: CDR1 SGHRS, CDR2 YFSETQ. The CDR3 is CASSLSRGRIMNTEAFF. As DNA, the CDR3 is TGCGCCAGCAGCTTGTCCAGGGGCCGTATCATGAACACTGAAGCTTTCTTT.